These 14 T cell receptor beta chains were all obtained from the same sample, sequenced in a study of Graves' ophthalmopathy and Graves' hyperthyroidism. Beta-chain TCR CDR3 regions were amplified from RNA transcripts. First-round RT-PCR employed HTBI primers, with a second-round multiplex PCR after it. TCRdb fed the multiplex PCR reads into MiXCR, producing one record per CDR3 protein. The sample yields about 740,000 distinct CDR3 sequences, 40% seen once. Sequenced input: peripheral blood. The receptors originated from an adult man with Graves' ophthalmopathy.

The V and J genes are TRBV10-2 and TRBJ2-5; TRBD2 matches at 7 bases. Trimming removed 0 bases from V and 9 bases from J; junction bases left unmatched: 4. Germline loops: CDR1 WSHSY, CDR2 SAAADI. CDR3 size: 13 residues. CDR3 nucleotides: TGCGCCAGCAGTGAGTCAGACCGGGAGGCCCAGTACTTC. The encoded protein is CASSESDREAQYF.

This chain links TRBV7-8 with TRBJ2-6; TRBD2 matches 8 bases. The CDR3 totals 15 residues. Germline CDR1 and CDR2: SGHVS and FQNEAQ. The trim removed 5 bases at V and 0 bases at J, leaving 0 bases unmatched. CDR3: CASSAGGSGANVLTF. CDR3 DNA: TGTGCCAGCAGCGCGGGGGGCTCTGGGGCCAACGTCCTGACTTTC.

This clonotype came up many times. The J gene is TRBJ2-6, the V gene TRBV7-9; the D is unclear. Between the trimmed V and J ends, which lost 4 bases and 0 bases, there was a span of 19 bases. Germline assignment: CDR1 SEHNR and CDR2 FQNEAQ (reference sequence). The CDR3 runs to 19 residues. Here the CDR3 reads CASSSAGQAIISGANVLTF. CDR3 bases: TGTGCCAGCAGCTCGGCTGGGCAGGCGATAATCTCTGGGGCCAACGTCCTGACTTTC. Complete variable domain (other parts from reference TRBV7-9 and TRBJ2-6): DTGVSQNPRHKITKRGQNVTFRCDPISEHNRLYWYRQTLGQGPEFLTYFQNEAQLEKSRLLSDRFSAERPKGSFSTLEIQRTEQGDSAMYLCASSSAGQAIISGANVLTFGAGSRLTVL.

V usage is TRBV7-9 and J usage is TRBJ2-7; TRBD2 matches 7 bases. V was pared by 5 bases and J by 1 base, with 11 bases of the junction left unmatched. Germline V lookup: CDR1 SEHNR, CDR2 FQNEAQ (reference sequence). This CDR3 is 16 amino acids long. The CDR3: CASSQVSGGGSYEQYF. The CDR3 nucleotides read TGTGCCAGCAGCCAAGTGTCAGGCGGGGGATCCTACGAGCAGTACTTC.

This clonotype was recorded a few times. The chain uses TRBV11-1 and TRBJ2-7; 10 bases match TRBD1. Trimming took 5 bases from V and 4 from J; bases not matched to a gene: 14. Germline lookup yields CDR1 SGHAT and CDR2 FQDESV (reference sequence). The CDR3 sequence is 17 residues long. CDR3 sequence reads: CASSQADARDRGYEQYF. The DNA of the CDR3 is TGTGCCAGCAGCCAAGCAGACGCCCGGGACAGGGGTTACGAGCAGTACTTC. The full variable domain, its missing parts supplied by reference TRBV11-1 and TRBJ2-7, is EAEVAQSPRYKITEKSQAVAFWCDPISGHATLYWYRQILGQGPELLVQFQDESVVDDSQLPKDRFSAERLKGVDSTLKIQPAELGDSAMYLCASSQADARDRGYEQYFGPGTRLTVT.

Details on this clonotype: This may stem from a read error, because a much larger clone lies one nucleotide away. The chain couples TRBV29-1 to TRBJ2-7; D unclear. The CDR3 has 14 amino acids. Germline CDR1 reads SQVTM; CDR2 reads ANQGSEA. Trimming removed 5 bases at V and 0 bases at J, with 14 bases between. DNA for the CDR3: TGCAGCGTTTCCTCAGAGGTAGACTCCTACGAGCAGTACTTC. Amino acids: CSVSSEVDSYEQYF.

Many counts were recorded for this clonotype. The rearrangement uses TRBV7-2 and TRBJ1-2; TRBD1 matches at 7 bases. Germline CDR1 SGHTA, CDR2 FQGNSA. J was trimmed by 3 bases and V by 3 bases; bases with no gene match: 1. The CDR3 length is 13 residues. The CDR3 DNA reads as TGTGCCAGCAGCTTGGGACAGCACTATGGCTACACCTTC. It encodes CASSLGQHYGYTF. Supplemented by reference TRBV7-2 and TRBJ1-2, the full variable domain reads GAGVSQSPSNKVTEKGKDVELRCDPISGHTALYWYRQSLGQGLEFLIYFQGNSAPDKSGLPSDRFSAERTGGSVSTLTIQRTQQEDSAVYLCASSLGQHYGYTFGSGTRLTVV.

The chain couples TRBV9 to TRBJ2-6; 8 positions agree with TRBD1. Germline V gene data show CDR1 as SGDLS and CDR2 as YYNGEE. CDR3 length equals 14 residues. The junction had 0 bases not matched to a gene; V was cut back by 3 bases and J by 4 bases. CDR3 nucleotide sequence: TGTGCCAGCAGCGGGACAGGGGGGGCCAACGTCCTGACTTTC. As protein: CASSGTGGANVLTF.

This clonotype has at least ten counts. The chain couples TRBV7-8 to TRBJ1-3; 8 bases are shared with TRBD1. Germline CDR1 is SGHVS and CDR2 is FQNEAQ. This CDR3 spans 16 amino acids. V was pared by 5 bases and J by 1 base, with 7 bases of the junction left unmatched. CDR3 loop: CASSTGQGRSGNTIYF. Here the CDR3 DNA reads TGTGCCAGCAGCACAGGACAGGGAAGGTCTGGAAACACCATATATTTT.

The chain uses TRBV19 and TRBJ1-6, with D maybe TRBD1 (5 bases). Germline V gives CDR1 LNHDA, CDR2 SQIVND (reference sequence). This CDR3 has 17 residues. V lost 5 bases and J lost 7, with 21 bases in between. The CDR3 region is CASSFFHAGRKNSPLHF. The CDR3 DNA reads TGTGCCAGTAGTTTTTTCCACGCGGGACGCAAAAATTCACCCCTCCACTTT.

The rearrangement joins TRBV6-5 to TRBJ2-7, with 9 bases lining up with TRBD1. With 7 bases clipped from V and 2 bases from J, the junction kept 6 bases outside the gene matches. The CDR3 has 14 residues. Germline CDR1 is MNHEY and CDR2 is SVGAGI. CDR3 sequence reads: CASNKDRGTYEQYF. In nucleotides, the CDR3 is TGTGCCAGCAATAAAGACAGGGGGACCTACGAGCAGTACTTC.

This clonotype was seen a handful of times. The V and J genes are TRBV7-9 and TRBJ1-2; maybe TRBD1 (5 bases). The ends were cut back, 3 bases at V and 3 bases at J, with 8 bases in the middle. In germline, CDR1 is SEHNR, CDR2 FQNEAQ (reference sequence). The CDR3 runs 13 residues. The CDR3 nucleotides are TGTGCCAGCAGCTTCAGGGACGACTATGGCTACACCTTC. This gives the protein CASSFRDDYGYTF.

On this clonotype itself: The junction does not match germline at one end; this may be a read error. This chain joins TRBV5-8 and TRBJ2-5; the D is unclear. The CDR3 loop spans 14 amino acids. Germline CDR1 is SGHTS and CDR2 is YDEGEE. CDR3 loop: CAGSQDTRQETQYF. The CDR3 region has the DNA TGCGCCGGCAGCCAAGATACTCGCCAAGAGACCCAGTACTTC.

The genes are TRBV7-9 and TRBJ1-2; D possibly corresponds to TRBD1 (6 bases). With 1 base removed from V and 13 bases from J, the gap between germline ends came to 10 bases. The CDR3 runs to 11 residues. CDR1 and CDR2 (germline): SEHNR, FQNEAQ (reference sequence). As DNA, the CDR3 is TGTGCCAGCAGCTTAGGCAGGGGAAGCACCTTC. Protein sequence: CASSLGRGSTF. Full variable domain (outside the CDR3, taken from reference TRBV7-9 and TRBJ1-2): DTGVSQNPRHKITKRGQNVTFRCDPISEHNRLYWYRQTLGQGPEFLTYFQNEAQLEKSRLLSDRFSAERPKGSFSTLEIQRTEQGDSAMYLCASSLGRGSTFGSGTRLTVV.